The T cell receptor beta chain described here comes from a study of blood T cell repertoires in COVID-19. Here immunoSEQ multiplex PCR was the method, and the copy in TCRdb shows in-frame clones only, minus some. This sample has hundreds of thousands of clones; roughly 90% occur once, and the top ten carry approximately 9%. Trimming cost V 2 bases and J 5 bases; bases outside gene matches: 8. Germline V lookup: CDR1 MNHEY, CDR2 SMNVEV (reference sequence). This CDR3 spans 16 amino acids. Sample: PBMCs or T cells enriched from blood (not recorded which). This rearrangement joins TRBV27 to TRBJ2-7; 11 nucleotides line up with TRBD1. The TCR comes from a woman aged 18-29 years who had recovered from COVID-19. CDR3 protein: CASSLARTGGNDEQYF. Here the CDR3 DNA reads TGTGCCAGCAGTTTAGCCCGGACAGGGGGCAACGACGAGCAGTACTTC.